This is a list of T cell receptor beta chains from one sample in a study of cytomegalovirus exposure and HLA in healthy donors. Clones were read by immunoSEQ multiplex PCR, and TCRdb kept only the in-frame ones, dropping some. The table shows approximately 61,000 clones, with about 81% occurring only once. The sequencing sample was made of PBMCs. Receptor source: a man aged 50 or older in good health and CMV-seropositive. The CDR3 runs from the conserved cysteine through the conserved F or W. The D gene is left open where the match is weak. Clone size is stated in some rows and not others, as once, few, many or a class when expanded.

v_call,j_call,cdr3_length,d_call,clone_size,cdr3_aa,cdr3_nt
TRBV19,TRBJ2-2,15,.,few,CASSTPTEGAGELFF,TGTGCCAGTAGTACCCCGACAGAAGGGGCCGGGGAGCTGTTTTTT
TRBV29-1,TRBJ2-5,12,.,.,CSVSQGQETQYF,TGCAGCGTGAGCCAGGGGCAGGAGACCCAGTACTTC
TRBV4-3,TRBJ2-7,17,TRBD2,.,CASSQEVLASGSYEQYF,TGCGCCAGCAGCCAAGAAGTTCTGGCTAGCGGATCCTACGAGCAGTACTTC
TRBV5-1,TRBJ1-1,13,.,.,CASSEQVNTEAFF,TGCGCCAGCAGCGAACAGGTGAACACTGAAGCTTTCTTT
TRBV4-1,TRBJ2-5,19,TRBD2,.,CASSQDRGGTSPLQETQYF,TGCGCCAGCAGCCAAGATCGGGGGGGGACTAGCCCTCTTCAAGAGACCCAGTACTTC
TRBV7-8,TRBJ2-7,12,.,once,CASRNSYYEQYF,TGTGCCAGCAGGAATAGTTACTACGAGCAGTACTTC
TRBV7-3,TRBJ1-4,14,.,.,CASSLTGEGEKLFF,TGTGCCAGCAGCTTAACCGGGGAAGGTGAAAAACTGTTTTTT
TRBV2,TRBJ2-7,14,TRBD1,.,CASVVTGIFGGQYF,TGTGCCAGCGTCGTGACAGGGATTTTCGGTGGGCAGTACTTC
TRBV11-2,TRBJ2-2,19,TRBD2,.,CASSPRRPAGGPYTGELFF,TGTGCCAGCAGCCCCAGACGGCCAGCGGGAGGGCCGTACACCGGGGAGCTGTTTTTT
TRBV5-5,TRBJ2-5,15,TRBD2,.,CASSISGRVGETQYF,TGTGCCAGCAGCATTAGCGGGAGGGTCGGAGAGACCCAGTACTTC
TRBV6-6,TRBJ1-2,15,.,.,CASSRQGAPRGGYTF,TGTGCCAGCAGCCGACAAGGGGCCCCCCGGGGGGGCTACACCTTC
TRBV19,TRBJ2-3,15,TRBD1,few,CASRPWDRSTDTQYF,TGTGCCAGCCGCCCGTGGGACAGATCCACAGATACGCAGTATTTT
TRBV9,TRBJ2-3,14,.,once,CASSVEPGTDTQYF,TGTGCCAGCAGCGTAGAACCGGGCACAGATACGCAGTATTTT
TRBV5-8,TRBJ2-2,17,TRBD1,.,CASIRIWTGANTGELFF,TGTGCCAGCATCAGAATCTGGACAGGAGCGAACACCGGGGAGCTGTTTTTT
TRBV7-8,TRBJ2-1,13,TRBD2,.,CASSLAGAGEQFF,TGTGCCAGCAGCTTAGCGGGAGCGGGGGAGCAGTTCTTC
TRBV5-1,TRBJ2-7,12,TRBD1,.,CASRSQGAEQYF,TGCGCCAGCAGATCTCAGGGGGCCGAGCAGTACTTC
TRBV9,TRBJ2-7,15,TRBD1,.,CASSVDGQGAPEQYF,TGTGCCAGCAGCGTAGACGGACAGGGGGCGCCCGAGCAGTACTTC
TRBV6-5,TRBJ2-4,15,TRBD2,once,CASSDSTSGSNIQYF,TGTGCCAGCAGTGACTCGACTAGCGGGAGTAACATTCAGTACTTC
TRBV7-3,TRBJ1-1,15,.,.,CASSPTGTQNTEAFF,TGTGCCAGCAGCCCCACCGGGACACAGAACACTGAAGCTTTCTTT
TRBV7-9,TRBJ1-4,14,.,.,CASSLDRYNEKLFF,TGTGCCAGCAGCTTAGACAGGTATAATGAAAAACTGTTTTTT
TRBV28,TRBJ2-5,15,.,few,CASSPPNAGRKTQYF,TGTGCCAGCAGTCCCCCGAATGCGGGGAGGAAGACCCAGTACTTC
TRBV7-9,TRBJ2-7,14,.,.,CASSLAGGTYEQYF,TGTGCCAGCAGCTTAGCCGGGGGTACCTACGAGCAGTACTTC
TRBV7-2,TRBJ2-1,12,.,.,CASSLIPGEQFF,TGTGCCAGCAGCCTGATCCCGGGGGAGCAGTTCTTC
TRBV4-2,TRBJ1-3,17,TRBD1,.,CASSQDTTTGVGNTIYF,TGTGCCAGCAGCCAAGATACGACAACAGGGGTTGGAAACACCATATATTTT
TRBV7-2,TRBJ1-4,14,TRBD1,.,CASSQGQPSEKLFF,TGTGCCAGCAGCCAGGGACAGCCCAGTGAAAAACTGTTTTTT
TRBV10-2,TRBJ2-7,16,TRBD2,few,CASSESGLAGVGEQYF,TGCGCCAGCAGTGAGTCGGGACTAGCGGGAGTAGGCGAGCAGTACTTC
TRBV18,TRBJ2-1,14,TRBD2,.,CASSPSGSGNEQFF,TGTGCCAGCTCTCCAAGCGGGAGCGGCAATGAGCAGTTCTTC
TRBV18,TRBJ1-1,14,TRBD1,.,CASSPDRVGTEAFF,TGTGCCAGCTCACCCGACAGGGTGGGTACTGAAGCTTTCTTT
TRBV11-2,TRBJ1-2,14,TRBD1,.,CASSLSTGGYGYTF,TGTGCCAGCAGCTTGTCTACAGGGGGGTATGGCTACACCTTC
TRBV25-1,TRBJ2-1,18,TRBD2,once,CASSESPGASGRGNEQFF,TGTGCCAGCAGTGAATCCCCGGGTGCTAGCGGGAGGGGGAATGAGCAGTTCTTC
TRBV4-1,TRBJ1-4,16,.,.,CASSQGSGSESEKLFF,TGCGCCAGCAGCCAAGGTTCGGGATCGGAAAGTGAAAAACTGTTTTTT
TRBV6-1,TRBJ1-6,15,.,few,CASSGGSAEPSPLHF,TGTGCCAGCAGTGGAGGTTCGGCCGAACCCTCACCCCTCCACTTT
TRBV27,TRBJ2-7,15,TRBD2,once,CASSLTPSGSYEQYF,TGTGCCAGCAGTTTGACGCCTAGCGGGAGCTACGAGCAGTACTTC
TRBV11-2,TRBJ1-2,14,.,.,CASSFTTGLYGYTF,TGTGCCAGCAGCTTTACGACAGGCCTCTATGGCTACACCTTC
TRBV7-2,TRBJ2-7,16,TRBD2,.,CASSRGTSATFYEQYF,TGTGCCAGCAGCCGAGGGACTAGCGCCACCTTTTACGAGCAGTACTTC
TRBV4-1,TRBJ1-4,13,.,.,CASSQPLGEKLFF,TGCGCCAGCAGCCAGCCTTTGGGCGAAAAACTGTTTTTT
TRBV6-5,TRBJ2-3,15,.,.,CASSSHGDSTDTQYF,TGTGCCAGCAGTTCACACGGGGATAGCACAGATACGCAGTATTTT
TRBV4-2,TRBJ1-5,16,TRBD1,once,CASSQDTGQGHQPQHF,TGTGCCAGCAGCCAAGATACGGGACAGGGGCACCAGCCCCAGCATTTT
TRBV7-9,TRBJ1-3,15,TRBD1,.,CASSLSGQGRNTIYF,TGTGCCAGCAGCTTATCTGGACAGGGGAGAAACACCATATATTTT
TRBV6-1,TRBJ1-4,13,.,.,CASSDRDWEKLFF,TGTGCCAGCAGTGACAGGGATTGGGAAAAACTGTTTTTT
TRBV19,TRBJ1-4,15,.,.,CASSIPGVGDEKLFF,TGTGCCAGTAGTATCCCTGGGGTAGGGGATGAAAAACTGTTTTTT
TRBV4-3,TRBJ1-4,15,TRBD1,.,CASSQDWTGIEKLFF,TGCGCCAGCAGCCAAGATTGGACAGGGATCGAAAAACTGTTTTTT
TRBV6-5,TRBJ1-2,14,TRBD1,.,CASRRTGQVDGYTF,TGTGCCAGCAGAAGGACAGGGCAGGTCGATGGCTACACCTTC